The 10 T cell receptor beta chains below come from one sample, sequenced in a study of control samples from healthy donors and cancer patients. Sequencing was performed with immunoSEQ multiplex PCR; in TCRdb, only in-frame clones are kept and a portion is missing. The sample yields roughly 88,000 clones, 85% to 95% seen once. The sample taken for sequencing was blood. These TCRs come from a man aged 18 to 30 in good health.

The chain couples TRBV3-1 (or the pseudogene TRBV3-2) to TRBJ1-1; maybe TRBD1 (6 bases). The ends were cut back, 0 bases at V and 8 bases at J, with 16 bases in the middle. The V gene's germline CDR1 is LGHDT and CDR2 YNNKEL (reference sequence). The CDR3 is made up of 15 amino acids. The CDR3 is CASSQDPGAKLEAFF. CDR3 nucleotides: TGTGCCAGCAGCCAAGATCCAGGGGCGAAATTGGAAGCTTTCTTT.

This chain joins TRBV4-1 and TRBJ1-5; D may be TRBD1 (5 bases). CDR3 length equals 19 residues. The V gene lost 2 bases and the J gene lost 4 bases, with 24 bases spanning the gap. Germline CDR1 and CDR2: MGHRA and YSYEKL. CDR3 nucleotides: TGCGCCAGCAGCCAATCCAAGGTAAGGGACGGAGATACAAATCAGCCCCAGCATTTT. The encoded protein is CASSQSKVRDGDTNQPQHF.

The V and J genes are TRBV7-8 and TRBJ2-1; 10 bases align to TRBD2. The J segment lost 7 bases and the V segment lost 7 bases, leaving 19 bases of the junction unmatched. There are 18 residues in the CDR3. From germline, CDR1 is SGHVS and CDR2 FQNEAQ. The CDR3, as DNA: TGTGCCAGCATCTCCGCGGCTAGCGGGAGCCGCCATGATAATGAGCAGTTCTTC. It is translated as CASISAASGSRHDNEQFF.

Only one count was recorded for this clone. This rearrangement joins TRBV30 to TRBJ1-2; D call uncertain. Trimming took 4 bases from V and 4 from J, leaving 16 bases between them. Germline V gene data show CDR1 as GTSNPN and CDR2 as SVGIG (reference sequence). The CDR3 has 14 residues. CDR3 nucleotide sequence: TGTGCCTGGACCCCCCCGGCTCTACGCTATGGCTACACCTTC. This gives the protein CAWTPPALRYGYTF.

This clone has only one observation. The V gene is TRBV20-1, the J gene TRBJ1-5, with D uncertain. Trimming left V 3 bases short and J 5 bases short, with 14 bases between. The CDR3 totals 14 residues. CDR1 is DFQATT and CDR2 is SNEGSKA in the germline V gene (reference sequence). CDR3 protein: CSASSTEEHQPQHF. The CDR3 DNA sequence: TGCAGTGCTAGTTCGACGGAGGAGCATCAGCCCCAGCATTTT.

V gene TRBV14 combines with J gene TRBJ1-2, with 9 nucleotides matching TRBD1. Germline lookup yields CDR1 SGHDN and CDR2 FVKESK. The CDR3 is 14 amino acids. Losses at the gene ends were 6 bases for V and 8 bases for J; bases not matched to a gene: 10. The CDR3 sequence is CASRSNRQGEGYTF. The CDR3 region has the DNA TGTGCCAGCAGATCCAATCGACAGGGGGAAGGCTACACCTTC.

V is TRBV4-3 and J is TRBJ2-1; D is unclear. CDR3 size: 14 residues. V was trimmed by 0 bases and J by 4 bases, leaving 7 bases between them. Germline V gives CDR1 LGHNA, CDR2 YSLEER. CDR3 region: CASSQEVRYNEQFF. In DNA, the CDR3 is TGCGCCAGCAGCCAAGAAGTTCGGTACAATGAGCAGTTCTTC.

The chain combines TRBV7-8 with TRBJ2-7, with D possibly being TRBD2 (6 bases). The length of the CDR3 is 16 residues. V lost 5 bases, J lost 3 bases, and 20 bases lay in between. Germline V gives CDR1 SGHVS, CDR2 FQNEAQ. The CDR3 bases are TGTGCCAGCAGCCCCGCGGGGCAGGGCATTCTCTACGAGCAGTACTTC. It translates to CASSPAGQGILYEQYF.

The chain links TRBV27 to TRBJ2-7, with 11 bases matching TRBD1. The length of the CDR3 is 14 residues. Germline V lookup: CDR1 MNHEY, CDR2 SMNVEV (reference sequence). V was pared by 5 bases and J by 3 bases, with 3 bases of the junction left unmatched. The CDR3 DNA reads as TGTGCCAGCAGTCCGGGACAGGGGGTCTACGAGCAGTACTTC. Translated, it gives CASSPGQGVYEQYF.

The rearrangement links TRBV5-6 to TRBJ2-7; TRBD1 matches at 7 bases. The CDR3 contains 13 residues. Germline loops: CDR1 SGHDT, CDR2 YYEEEE. V dropped 8 bases and J dropped 0; count of bases not matched to a gene: 5. The DNA for the CDR3 is TGTGCCAGTCAGACAGGGCCCTCCTACGAGCAGTACTTC. Translating it yields CASQTGPSYEQYF.